This record covers a single T cell receptor beta chain. Its recognized antigen is unknown. One base away there is no much larger clone; base qualities are not given. The immunoSEQ Assay, a bias-controlled multiplex PCR, was used to amplify TCRbeta CDR3 regions from genomic DNA. The paper's processing steps were these. Within the assay, amplification of reference gene primers was used to estimate how many nucleated cells each sample contained. Sequence reads were collapsed and filtered to measure the absolute abundance of every unique TCRbeta CDR3 rearrangement. Productive Simpson clonality was computed per sample as the square root of Simpson's diversity index over productive rearrangements. TCRdb provides this immuneACCESS table in a form limited to in-frame rearrangements. Some clones are lacking; in checked studies, under half of them reflect an unresolved V gene, and why the rest are absent is not known. V and J calls and clone size are given by that table; D and trimming were obtained from the DNA. The sample table lists approximately 120,000 clones, roughly 75% of them with a count of one. Roughly 4% of the sample lies in the top ten.

These data come from a study of blood T cell repertoires in COVID-19 (dated by TCRdb to about 2020). Background for the entire study: Collaborator samples came from the United States, Italy and Spain and covered acute and convalescent phases of COVID-19. The prospective study material was composed of cDNA or gDNA derived from T cells, B-cell-depleted T cells, or PBMCs. Deeply sampled blood TCRbeta repertoires from subjects exposed to, actively infected with, or recovered from COVID-19 were included in the dataset. The repertoires were released in a freely available public database meant as a resource for research on the immune response to SARS-CoV-2. The samples were drawn from the first 160 participants of the ongoing ImmuneRACE study and from 1,254 subjects provided by 6 global collaborators. Sample metadata almost always included a de-identified subject ID, COVID-19 status, age in years and sex. Where available, HLA class I and class II types were obtained from metadata supplied by the sample provider rather than from assay-based typing. On the study overall, not on this receptor specifically: The amount of clinical and demographic metadata varied by source and participant and was provided uncurated.

Collaborating institutions collected whole blood in K2EDTA tubes following their own protocols. Collaborator samples were shipped for TCRbeta analysis as frozen whole blood, isolated PBMCs, or DNA extracted from either sample type. From the germline V gene, CDR1 is SNHLY and CDR2 is FYNNEI. V trim: 11 bases; J trim: 0 bases; unmatched bases: 15. CDR3 length: 18 amino acids, cysteine to phenylalanine. Only the CDR3 portion is preserved as DNA: 54 bases, with reading frame beginning at the first base. The sequence derives from a human donor in a cohort sampled during active or convalescent COVID-19. The sequence is built from TRBV2 and TRBJ2-1, with TRBD2 matching 11 junction bases. What was sequenced was peripheral blood. The nucleotide sequence reads as follows: TGTGCCGGTCTACCGGGACTAGCGGATCCTAGCTCCTACAATGAGCAGTTCTTC. The encoded protein is CAGLPGLADPSSYNEQFF.